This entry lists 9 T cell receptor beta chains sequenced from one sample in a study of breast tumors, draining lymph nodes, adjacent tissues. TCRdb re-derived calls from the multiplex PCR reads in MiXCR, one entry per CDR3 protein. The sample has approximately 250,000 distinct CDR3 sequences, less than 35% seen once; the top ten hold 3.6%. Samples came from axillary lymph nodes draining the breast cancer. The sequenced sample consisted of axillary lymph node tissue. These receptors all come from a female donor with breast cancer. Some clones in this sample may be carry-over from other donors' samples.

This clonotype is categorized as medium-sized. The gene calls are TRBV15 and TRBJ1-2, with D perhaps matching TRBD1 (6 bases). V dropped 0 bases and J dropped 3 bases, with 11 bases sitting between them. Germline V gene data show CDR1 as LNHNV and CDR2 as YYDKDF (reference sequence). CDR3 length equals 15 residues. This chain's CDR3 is CATSRDIGGDYGYTF. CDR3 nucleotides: TGTGCCACCAGCAGAGATATAGGGGGAGACTATGGCTACACCTTC.

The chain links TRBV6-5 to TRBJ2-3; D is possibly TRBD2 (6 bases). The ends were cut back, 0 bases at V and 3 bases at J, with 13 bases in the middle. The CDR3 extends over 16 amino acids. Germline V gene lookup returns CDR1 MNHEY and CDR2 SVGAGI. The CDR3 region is CASSYSPGAGTDTQYF. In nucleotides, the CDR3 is TGTGCCAGCAGTTACTCGCCGGGAGCTGGAACAGATACGCAGTATTTT.

CDR3 nucleotide sequence: TGTGCCACCAGTTCAGGGGGCCCAGGTGAAGATGAGCAGTTCTTC. This encodes CATSSGGPGEDEQFF. J is TRBJ2-1 and V is TRBV24-1, with 8 bases fitting TRBD1. Germline V gene data show CDR1 as KGHDR and CDR2 as SFDVKD. CDR3 length: 15 residues. V lost 6 bases to trimming and J lost 8 bases; unmatched junction nucleotides: 11.

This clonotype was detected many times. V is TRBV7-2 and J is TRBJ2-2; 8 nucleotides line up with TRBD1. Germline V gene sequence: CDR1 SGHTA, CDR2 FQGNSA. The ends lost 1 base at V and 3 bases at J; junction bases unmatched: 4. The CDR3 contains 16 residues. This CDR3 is CASSLVGTGYTGELFF. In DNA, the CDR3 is TGTGCCAGCAGCTTAGTGGGGACAGGTTACACCGGGGAGCTGTTTTTT.

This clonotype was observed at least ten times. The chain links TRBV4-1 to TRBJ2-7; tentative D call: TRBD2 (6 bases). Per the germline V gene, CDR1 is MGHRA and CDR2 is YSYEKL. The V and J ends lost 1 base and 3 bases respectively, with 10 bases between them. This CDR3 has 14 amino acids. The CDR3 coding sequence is TGCGCCAGCAGCCAAGGACTAGGGGACTACGAGCAGTACTTC. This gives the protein CASSQGLGDYEQYF.

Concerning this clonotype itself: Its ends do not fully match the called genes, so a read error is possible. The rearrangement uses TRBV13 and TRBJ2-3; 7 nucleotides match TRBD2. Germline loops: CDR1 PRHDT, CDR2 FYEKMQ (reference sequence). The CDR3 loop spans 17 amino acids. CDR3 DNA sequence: TGTGCCAGCAGCTCCCCTCGAGGCAGCGGGAACGGGGATACGCGGTATTTT. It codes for CASSSPRGSGNGDTRYF.

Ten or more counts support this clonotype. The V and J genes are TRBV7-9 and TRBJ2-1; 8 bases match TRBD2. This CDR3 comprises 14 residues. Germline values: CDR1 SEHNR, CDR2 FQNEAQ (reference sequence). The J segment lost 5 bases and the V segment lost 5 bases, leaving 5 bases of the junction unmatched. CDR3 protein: CASSPTGGDNEQFF. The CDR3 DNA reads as TGTGCCAGCAGCCCTACCGGGGGGGACAATGAGCAGTTCTTC.

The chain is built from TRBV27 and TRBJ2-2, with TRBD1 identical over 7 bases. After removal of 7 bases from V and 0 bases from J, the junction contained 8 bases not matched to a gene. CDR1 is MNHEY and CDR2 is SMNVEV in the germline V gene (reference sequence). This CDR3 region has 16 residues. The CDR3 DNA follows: TGTGCCAGCAACTCCCTTCAGGGGGCGAACACCGGGGAGCTGTTTTTT. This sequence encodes CASNSLQGANTGELFF.

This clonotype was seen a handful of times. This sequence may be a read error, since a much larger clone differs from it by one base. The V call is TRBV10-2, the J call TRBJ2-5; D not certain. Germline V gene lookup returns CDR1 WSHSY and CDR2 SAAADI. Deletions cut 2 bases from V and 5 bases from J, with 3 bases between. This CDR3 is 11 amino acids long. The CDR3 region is CASSEEETQYF. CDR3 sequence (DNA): TGCGCCAGCAGTGAGGAGGAGACCCAGTACTTC.